The present entry profiles one TCR beta chain with its context. Its antigen is undetermined. The sample belongs to a study of identical twins. The length of the CDR3 is 16 residues. V shed 0 bases and J 3 bases; nucleotides not matched to a gene: 5. Germline V lookup: CDR1 SGDLS, CDR2 YYNGEE. Study-level results: Within twin pairs, the out-of-frame alpha sequences they shared showed excess low generation probability.

One entry per CDR3 protein, called by TCRdb with MiXCR from the 5' RACE reads. The sample contains roughly 250,000 distinct CDR3 sequences, around an eighth of which appear only once. This receptor was taken from a woman under 30 in good health. The chain links TRBV9 to TRBJ2-5; 10 bases are a match to TRBD2. Sequencing was carried out using memory (CD45RO+) T cells sorted from blood. The CDR3 DNA sequence: TGTGCCAGCAGCGTAGCGGGGCTAGCGGGGGAAGAGACCCAGTACTTC. It yields the protein CASSVAGLAGEETQYF. The whole variable domain, remainder taken from reference TRBV9 and TRBJ2-5, is DSGVTQTPKHLITATGQRVTLRCSPRSGDLSVYWYQQSLDQGLQFLIQYYNGEERAKGNILERFSAQQFPDLHSELNLSSLELGDSALYFCASSVAGLAGEETQYFGPGTRLLVL.